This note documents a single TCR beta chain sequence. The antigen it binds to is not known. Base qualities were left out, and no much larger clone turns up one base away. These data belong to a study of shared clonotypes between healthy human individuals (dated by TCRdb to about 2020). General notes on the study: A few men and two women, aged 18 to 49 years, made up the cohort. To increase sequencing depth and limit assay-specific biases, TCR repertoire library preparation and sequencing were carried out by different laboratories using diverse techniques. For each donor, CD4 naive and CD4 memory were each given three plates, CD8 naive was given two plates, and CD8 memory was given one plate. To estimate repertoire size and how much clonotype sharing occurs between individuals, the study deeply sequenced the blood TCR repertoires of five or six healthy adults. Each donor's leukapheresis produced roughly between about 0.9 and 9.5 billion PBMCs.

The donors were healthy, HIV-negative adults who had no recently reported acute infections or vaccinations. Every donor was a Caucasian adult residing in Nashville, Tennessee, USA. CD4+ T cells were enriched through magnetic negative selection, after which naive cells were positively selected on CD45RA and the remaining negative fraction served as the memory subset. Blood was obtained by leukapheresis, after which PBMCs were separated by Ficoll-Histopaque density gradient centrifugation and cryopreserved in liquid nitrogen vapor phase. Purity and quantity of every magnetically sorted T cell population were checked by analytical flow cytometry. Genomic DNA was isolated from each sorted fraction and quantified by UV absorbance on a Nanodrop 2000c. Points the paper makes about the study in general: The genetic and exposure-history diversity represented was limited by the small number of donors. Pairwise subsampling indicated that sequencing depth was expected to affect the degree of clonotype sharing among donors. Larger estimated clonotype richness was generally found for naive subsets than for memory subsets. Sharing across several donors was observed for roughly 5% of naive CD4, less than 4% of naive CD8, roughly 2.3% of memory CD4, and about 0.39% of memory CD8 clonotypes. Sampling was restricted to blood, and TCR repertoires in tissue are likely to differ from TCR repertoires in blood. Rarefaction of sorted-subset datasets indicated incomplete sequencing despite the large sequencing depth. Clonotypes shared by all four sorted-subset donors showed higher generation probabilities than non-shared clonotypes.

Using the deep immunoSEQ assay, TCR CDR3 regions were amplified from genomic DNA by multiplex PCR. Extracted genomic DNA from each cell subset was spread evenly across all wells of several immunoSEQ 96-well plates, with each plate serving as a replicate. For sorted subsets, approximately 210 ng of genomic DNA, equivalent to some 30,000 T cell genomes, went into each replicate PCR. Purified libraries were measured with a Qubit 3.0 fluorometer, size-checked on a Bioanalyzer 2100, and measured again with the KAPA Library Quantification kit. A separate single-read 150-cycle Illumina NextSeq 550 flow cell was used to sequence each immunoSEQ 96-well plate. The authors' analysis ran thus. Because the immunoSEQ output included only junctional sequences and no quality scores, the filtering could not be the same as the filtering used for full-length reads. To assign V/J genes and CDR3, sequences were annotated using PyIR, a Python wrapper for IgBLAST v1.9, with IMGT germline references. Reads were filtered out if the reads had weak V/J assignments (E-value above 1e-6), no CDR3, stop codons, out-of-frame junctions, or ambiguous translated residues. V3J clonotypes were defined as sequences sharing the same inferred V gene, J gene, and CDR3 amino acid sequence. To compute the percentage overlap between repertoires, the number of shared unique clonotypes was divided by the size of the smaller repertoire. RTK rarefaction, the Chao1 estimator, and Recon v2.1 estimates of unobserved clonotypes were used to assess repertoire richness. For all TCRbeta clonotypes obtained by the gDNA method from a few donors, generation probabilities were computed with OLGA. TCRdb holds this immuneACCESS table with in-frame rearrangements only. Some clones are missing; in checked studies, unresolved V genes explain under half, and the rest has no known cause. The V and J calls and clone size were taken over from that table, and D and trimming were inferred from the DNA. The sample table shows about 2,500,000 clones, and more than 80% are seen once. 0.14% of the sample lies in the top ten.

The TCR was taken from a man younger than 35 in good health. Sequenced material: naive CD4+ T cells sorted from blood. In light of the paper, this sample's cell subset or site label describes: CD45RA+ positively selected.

The DNA sequence follows: TGTGCCAGCATCATCCGGGTGAACACTGAAGCTTTCTTT. It specifies CASIIRVNTEAFF. The chain uses TRBV2 and TRBJ1-1; too little of a D gene remains to name it. V loses 7 bases, J loses 0 bases, and the germline ends lie 9 bases apart. The CDR3 starts with the cysteine, ends with the phenylalanine, and has 13 residues. Only the CDR3 DNA is retained, 39 bases long and in frame from the first base. As encoded in the germline V gene, CDR1 is SNHLY while CDR2 is FYNNEI. With the rest looked up from the reference TRBV2 and TRBJ1-1 genes rather than sequenced, the full variable domain is EPEVTQTPSHQVTQMGQEVILRCVPISNHLYFYWYRQILGQKVEFLVSFYNNEISEKSEIFDDQFSVERPDGSNFTLKIRSTKLEDSAMYFCASIIRVNTEAFFGQGTRLTVV.